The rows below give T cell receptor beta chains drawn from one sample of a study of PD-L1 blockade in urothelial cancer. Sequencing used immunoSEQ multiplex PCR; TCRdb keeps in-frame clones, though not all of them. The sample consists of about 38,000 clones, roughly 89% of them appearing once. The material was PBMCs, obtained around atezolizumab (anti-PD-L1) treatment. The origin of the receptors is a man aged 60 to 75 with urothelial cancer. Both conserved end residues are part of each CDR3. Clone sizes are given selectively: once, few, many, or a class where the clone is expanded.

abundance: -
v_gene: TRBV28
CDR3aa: CASSFQGGSTDTQYF

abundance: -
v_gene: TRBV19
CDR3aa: CASRGQPSGTQYF

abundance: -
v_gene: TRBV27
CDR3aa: CASSLTAEYGYTF

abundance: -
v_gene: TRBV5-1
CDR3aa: CASSLGQKGGYTF

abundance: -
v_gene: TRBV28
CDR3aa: CASSVQGPTEAFF

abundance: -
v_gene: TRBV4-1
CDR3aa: CASSQAERVVAPIQYF

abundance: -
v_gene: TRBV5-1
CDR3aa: CASSAYRGDNYGYTF

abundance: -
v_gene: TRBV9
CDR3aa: CASSLKGEDTQYF

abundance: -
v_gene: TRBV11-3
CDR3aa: CASSPRGSYYEQYF

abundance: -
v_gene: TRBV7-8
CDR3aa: CASSFSIPGELFF

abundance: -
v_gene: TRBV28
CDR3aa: CASFSEAGLYGYTF

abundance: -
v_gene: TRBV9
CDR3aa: CASSNRGTPGANVLTF

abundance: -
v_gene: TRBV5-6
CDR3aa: CASSLTANTEAFF

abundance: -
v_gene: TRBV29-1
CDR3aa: CSVDAGSNTGELFF

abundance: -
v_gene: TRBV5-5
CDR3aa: CASSFGGTEQYF

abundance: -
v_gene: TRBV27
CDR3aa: CASSLMDTTEAFF

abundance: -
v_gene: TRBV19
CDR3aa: CASSPGPFGGEKLFF

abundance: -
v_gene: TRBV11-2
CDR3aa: CASRRLAGPSYNEQFF

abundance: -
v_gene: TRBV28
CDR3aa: CASTNPPQTEAFF

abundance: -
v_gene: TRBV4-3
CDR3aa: CASSQGGGSNEKLFF

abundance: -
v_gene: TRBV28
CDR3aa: CASGLAGMKEQFF

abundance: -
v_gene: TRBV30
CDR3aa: CAWSVAARETQYF

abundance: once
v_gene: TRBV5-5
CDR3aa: CASSPRSGGDTQYF

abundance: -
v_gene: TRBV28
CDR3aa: CASSLGRTPEAFF

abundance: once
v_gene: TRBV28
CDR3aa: CASRQAQGLYTEAFF

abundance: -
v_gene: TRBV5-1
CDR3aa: CASSRGFTGGAQETQYF